The 27 T cell receptor beta chains below were found in one sample sequenced in a study of early T cells in non-severe SARS-CoV-2 infection. Each CDR3 protein is one row after TCRdb ran MiXCR on the 5' RACE reads. The top ten hold around 5.1% of the sample, which has tens of thousands of distinct CDR3 sequences, more than 12% seen once. Specimen: whole blood. The origin of the receptors is an adult who was a healthcare worker with PCR-confirmed SARS-CoV-2 infection or an uninfected control (not recorded which).

The chain combines TRBV18 with TRBJ2-7; 7 bases match TRBD1. V lost 4 bases, J lost 6 bases, and 6 bases stayed unmatched. Germline values: CDR1 KGHSH, CDR2 LQKENI. The CDR3 has 13 amino acids. This CDR3 is CASSRQGTGEQYF. For the CDR3, the DNA is TGTGCCAGCTCACGACAGGGTACGGGCGAGCAGTACTTC.

The chain links TRBV5-1 to TRBJ2-7; TRBD2 matches at 10 bases. Per the germline V gene, CDR1 is SGHRS and CDR2 is YFSETQ. J lost 7 bases, V lost 4 bases, and 14 bases had no gene match. The CDR3 length is 16 residues. The chain's CDR3 is CASSRNGLAGAEEQYF. In nucleotides, the CDR3 is TGCGCCAGCAGCCGGAATGGGCTAGCGGGGGCGGAGGAGCAGTACTTC.

This clonotype was counted only a few times. The chain couples TRBV12-3 or TRBV12-4 to TRBJ2-3; 8 bases fit TRBD2. The J segment lost 7 bases and the V segment lost 6 bases, leaving 12 bases of the junction unmatched. The CDR3 length is 15 residues. The chain's CDR3 is CASSPGLEGGHTQYF. The CDR3 DNA sequence: TGTGCCAGCAGCCCGGGACTAGAAGGCGGTCATACGCAGTATTTT.

The chain recombines TRBV9 with TRBJ2-7; D gene uncertain. The germline V and J ends were trimmed by 4 bases and 3 bases, with 14 bases remaining between them. Germline CDR1 is SGDLS and CDR2 is YYNGEE. This CDR3 spans 14 amino acids. CDR3 DNA sequence: TGTGCCAGCAGCCCCCGTCTGGTCGGCTACGAGCAGTACTTC. Translating it yields CASSPRLVGYEQYF. The variable domain in full, completed from reference TRBV9 and TRBJ2-7, reads DSGVTQTPKHLITATGQRVTLRCSPRSGDLSVYWYQQSLDQGLQFLIQYYNGEERAKGNILERFSAQQFPDLHSELNLSSLELGDSALYFCASSPRLVGYEQYFGPGTRLTVT.

This clonotype has only a few counts. This chain links TRBV2 with TRBJ2-7; D is possibly TRBD1 (6 bases). V lost 3 bases and J 7 bases, leaving 13 bases between the germline ends. The CDR3 is 13 amino acids. The germline V gene has CDR1 SNHLY and CDR2 FYNNEI. CDR3 sequence (DNA): TGTGCCAGCAGTGACAGGGGATCTCGGGAGCAGTACTTC. Protein product: CASSDRGSREQYF.

The V and J genes are TRBV20-1 and TRBJ2-7, with D unclear. This CDR3 has 14 amino acids. Per the germline V gene, CDR1 is DFQATT and CDR2 is SNEGSKA (reference sequence). V was cut by 5 bases and J by 2 bases, with 16 bases left in between. Here the CDR3 reads CSALRLRSTYEQYF. As DNA, the CDR3 is TGCAGTGCTTTAAGACTCAGGTCCACCTACGAGCAGTACTTC.

This clonotype qualifies as medium-sized (0.01 to 0.1%). This chain links TRBV18 with TRBJ1-1; D gene unclear. Germline V gives CDR1 KGHSH, CDR2 LQKENI. Trimming stripped 3 bases from V and 5 bases from J, with 19 bases between. This CDR3 region has 16 residues. CDR3 residues: CASSPGYNFMGTEAFF. Here the CDR3 DNA reads TGTGCCAGCTCACCGGGCTACAATTTCATGGGGACTGAAGCTTTCTTT.

This rearrangement joins TRBV19 to TRBJ2-7; 8 bases match TRBD2. The CDR3 is 13 amino acids. The germline V gene encodes CDR1 LNHDA and CDR2 SQIVND (reference sequence). Trimming cost V 5 bases and J 6 bases; bases outside gene matches: 6. The CDR3 DNA reads TGTGCCAGTAGTCAAGGACTAGCCACCGAGCAGTACTTC. It is translated as CASSQGLATEQYF.

The rearrangement joins TRBV11-2 to TRBJ2-2; 9 nucleotides line up with TRBD2. The V and J ends lost 5 bases and 2 bases, in that order; junction bases with no gene match: 9. Per the germline V gene, CDR1 is SGHAT and CDR2 is FQNNGV. The CDR3 length is 17 residues. The CDR3, as DNA: TGTGCCAGCAGCCCGACTAGCGGAGACCCCAACACCGGGGAGCTGTTTTTT. This encodes CASSPTSGDPNTGELFF.

The chain couples TRBV10-3 to TRBJ1-2, with D maybe TRBD1 (5 bases). Per germline, CDR1 ENHRY and CDR2 SYGVKD. The CDR3 has 13 residues. V shed 10 bases and J shed 2 bases, with 14 bases lying between them. CDR3 amino acids: CATQTDLNYGYTF. In nucleotides, the CDR3 is TGTGCCACCCAGACAGATCTAAACTATGGCTACACCTTC.

There are a few counts of this clonotype. V is TRBV28 and J is TRBJ2-6; perhaps D is TRBD1 or TRBD2 (5 bases each). The CDR3 sequence is 18 residues long. Germline-derived CDR1 and CDR2 are MDHEN and SYDVKM. Trimming removed 5 bases from V and 2 bases from J, with 19 bases in between. The CDR3 DNA is TGTGCCAGCAGTCTCACGGGGCTACAAAGAGCTGGGGCCAACGTCCTGACTTTC. This codes for CASSLTGLQRAGANVLTF.

The V and J genes are TRBV10-3 and TRBJ2-5, with 8 bases fitting TRBD1. This CDR3 spans 15 amino acids. Germline V gene lookup returns CDR1 ENHRY and CDR2 SYGVKD. The J segment lost 4 bases and the V segment lost 11 bases, leaving 15 bases of the junction unmatched. For the CDR3, the DNA is TGTGCCCCCGGACCGGGACAGGTAGACCTAGAGACCCAGTACTTC. Its translation: CAPGPGQVDLETQYF.

This clonotype was observed a few times. J is TRBJ2-2 and V is TRBV7-8; D is unresolved. The V gene's germline CDR1 is SGHVS and CDR2 FQNEAQ. V lost 3 bases to trimming and J lost 4 bases, with 12 bases between them. This CDR3 contains 15 residues. The CDR3 nucleotides read TGTGCCAGCAGCTTTCTCAGTTTGGGCACCGGGGAGCTGTTTTTT. Protein sequence: CASSFLSLGTGELFF.

The chain combines TRBV20-1 with TRBJ1-1; D gene uncertain. The V end was cut by 3 bases, the J end by 0 bases, with 5 bases between. Germline V gives CDR1 DFQATT, CDR2 SNEGSKA (reference sequence). The CDR3 has 12 residues. Here the CDR3 DNA reads TGCAGTGCTAGGCCCTTGAACACTGAAGCTTTCTTT. Translated, it gives CSARPLNTEAFF.

This chain joins TRBV29-1 and TRBJ2-1; tentatively, D is TRBD2 (6 bases). There are 14 residues in the CDR3. The germline V and J ends were trimmed by 6 bases and 4 bases, with 16 bases remaining between them. The V gene's germline CDR1 is SQVTM and CDR2 ANQGSEA. The CDR3 DNA reads TGCAGCGTGCCTTTTGGGGAGGCATACAATGAGCAGTTCTTC. The encoded protein is CSVPFGEAYNEQFF.

This clonotype has at least ten counts. The J gene is TRBJ2-3, the V gene TRBV7-9, with 8 bases that match TRBD2. Trimming took 5 bases from V and 0 from J; bases not matched to a gene: 4. This CDR3 is built from 15 residues. Germline loops: CDR1 SEHNR, CDR2 FQNEAQ (reference sequence). In nucleotides, the CDR3 is TGTGCCAGCAGCCCACTAGCGGTTAGCACAGATACGCAGTATTTT. This sequence encodes CASSPLAVSTDTQYF. The complete variable domain, with remaining parts taken from reference TRBV7-9 and TRBJ2-3, reads DTGVSQNPRHKITKRGQNVTFRCDPISEHNRLYWYRQTLGQGPEFLTYFQNEAQLEKSRLLSDRFSAERPKGSFSTLEIQRTEQGDSAMYLCASSPLAVSTDTQYFGPGTRLTVL.

J is TRBJ1-1 and V is TRBV2; D uncertain. With 2 bases removed from V and 3 bases from J, the gap between germline ends came to 13 bases. This CDR3 contains 15 residues. In germline, CDR1 is SNHLY, CDR2 FYNNEI. The CDR3: CASSELPSLDTEAFF. In DNA form, the CDR3 reads TGTGCCAGCAGTGAATTACCTTCCCTAGACACTGAAGCTTTCTTT.

This clonotype came up a few times. The chain combines TRBV10-3 with TRBJ2-1; unclear D gene. Per the germline V gene, CDR1 is ENHRY and CDR2 is SYGVKD. This CDR3 has 14 amino acids. Trimming removed 0 bases from V and 5 bases from J, with 8 bases in between. In DNA form, the CDR3 reads TGTGCCATCAGTGAGTCGAAGACAAACAATGAGCAGTTCTTC. It encodes CAISESKTNNEQFF.

The table lists this clonotype with a few counts. CDR3 sequence reads: CASSLAGQGSYEQYF. The DNA for the CDR3 is TGTGCCAGCAGTTTAGCGGGACAGGGATCCTACGAGCAGTACTTC. V and J are TRBV12-3 or TRBV12-4 and TRBJ2-7; 9 bases are a match to TRBD1. V lost 0 bases, J lost 1 base, and 1 base stayed unmatched. This CDR3 has 15 amino acids.

The chain links TRBV4-3 to TRBJ2-7; TRBD2 matches at 7 bases. This CDR3 has 15 residues. J was trimmed by 1 base and V by 3 bases; bases with no gene match: 6. Germline CDR1 and CDR2: LGHNA and YSLEER. Here the CDR3 reads CASSQQASGSYEQYF. The CDR3, as DNA: TGCGCCAGCAGCCAGCAGGCTAGCGGATCCTACGAGCAGTACTTC.

The chain links TRBV20-1 to TRBJ1-5; the D is unclear. Germline V gene data show CDR1 as DFQATT and CDR2 as SNEGSKA (reference sequence). V lost 3 bases and J lost 3, with 12 bases in between. This CDR3 is built from 14 residues. CDR3 sequence (DNA): TGCAGTGCTAGCCCCTCCCCCAACAATCAGCCCCAGCATTTT. Translated, it gives CSASPSPNNQPQHF.

This chain connects TRBV28 to TRBJ2-1, with D possibly TRBD2 on 6 matching bases. Germline V CDR1 and CDR2: MDHEN, SYDVKM. CDR3 length: 14 residues. V was shortened by 4 bases and J by 7 bases, with 14 bases between the two germline ends. The CDR3 region has the DNA TGTGCCAGCAGTTGGAGGGATCGAGGGAATGAGCAGTTCTTC. Translated: CASSWRDRGNEQFF.

The chain combines TRBV28 with TRBJ2-2, with 9 bases that match TRBD1. Germline-derived CDR1 and CDR2 are MDHEN and SYDVKM. Trimming took 7 bases from V and 4 from J; bases not matched to a gene: 10. The CDR3 contains 16 residues. CDR3 sequence reads: CASNQIGTGRTGELFF. CDR3 DNA: TGTGCCAGCAATCAAATCGGGACAGGGCGCACCGGGGAGCTGTTTTTT.

This clonotype was recorded a few times. The chain uses TRBV6-2 or TRBV6-3 and TRBJ2-7; D gene uncertain. With 0 bases removed from V and 0 bases from J, the gap between germline ends came to 6 bases. The CDR3 loop spans 14 amino acids. Germline-derived CDR1 and CDR2 are MNHEY and SVGEGT. The CDR3 here is CASSYSGYSYEQYF. CDR3 DNA: TGTGCCAGCAGTTACTCGGGCTACTCCTACGAGCAGTACTTC.

This clonotype has a handful of counts. The CDR3: CSVESGYGYTF. CDR3 in DNA: TGCAGCGTTGAATCCGGCTATGGCTACACCTTC. The chain recombines TRBV29-1 with TRBJ1-2; D not resolved. The germline V gene encodes CDR1 SQVTM and CDR2 ANQGSEA. Trimming took off 2 bases at V and 4 bases at J, with 5 bases between the two ends. The CDR3 has 11 residues.

There are many counts of this clonotype. The CDR3 DNA is TGTGCCAGCGTAGACGAAGTCACTGAAGCTTTCTTT. Residues: CASVDEVTEAFF. The rearrangement links TRBV28 to TRBJ1-1, with D uncertain. This CDR3 is built from 12 residues. V lost 8 bases and J lost 4, with 11 bases in between. The germline CDR1 and CDR2 sequences are MDHEN and SYDVKM.

In this sample, this clonotype turned up a few times. The CDR3 region is CASSQVGHQPQHF. CDR3 coding DNA: TGCGCCAGCAGCCAAGTCGGGCATCAGCCCCAGCATTTT. The chain couples TRBV4-1 to TRBJ1-5; unclear D gene. The V end was cut by 1 base, the J end by 5 bases, with 6 bases between. Germline lookup yields CDR1 MGHRA and CDR2 YSYEKL. CDR3 length: 13 residues.